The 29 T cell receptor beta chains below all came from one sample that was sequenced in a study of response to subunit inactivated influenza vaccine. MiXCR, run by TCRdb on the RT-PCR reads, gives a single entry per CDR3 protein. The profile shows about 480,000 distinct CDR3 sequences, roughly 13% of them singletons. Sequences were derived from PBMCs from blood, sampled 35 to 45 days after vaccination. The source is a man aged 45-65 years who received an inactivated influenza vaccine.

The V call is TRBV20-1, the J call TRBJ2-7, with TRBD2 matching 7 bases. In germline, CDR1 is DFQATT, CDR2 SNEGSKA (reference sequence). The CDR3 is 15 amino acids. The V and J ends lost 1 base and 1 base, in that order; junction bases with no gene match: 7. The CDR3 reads CSARASGAPSYEQYF. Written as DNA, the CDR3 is TGCAGTGCTAGAGCGAGCGGGGCCCCTTCCTACGAGCAGTACTTC.

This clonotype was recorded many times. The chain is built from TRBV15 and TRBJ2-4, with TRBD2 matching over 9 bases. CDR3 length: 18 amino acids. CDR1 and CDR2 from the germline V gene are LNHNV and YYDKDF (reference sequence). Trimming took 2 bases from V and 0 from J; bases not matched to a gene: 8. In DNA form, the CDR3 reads TGTGCCACCAGCAGACTAGCGGGGAATTTACTAGCCAAAAACATTCAGTACTTC. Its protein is CATSRLAGNLLAKNIQYF.

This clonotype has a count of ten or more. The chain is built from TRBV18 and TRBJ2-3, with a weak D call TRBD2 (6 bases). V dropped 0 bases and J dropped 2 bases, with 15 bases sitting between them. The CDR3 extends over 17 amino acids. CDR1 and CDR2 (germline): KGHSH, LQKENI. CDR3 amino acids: CASSPPLPGLITDTQYF. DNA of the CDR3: TGTGCCAGCTCACCACCGCTACCGGGACTCATCACAGATACGCAGTATTTT. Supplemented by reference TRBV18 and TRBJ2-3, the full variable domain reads NAGVMQNPRHLVRRRGQEARLRCSPMKGHSHVYWYRQLPEEGLKFMVYLQKENIIDESGMPKERFSAEFPKEGPSILRIQQVVRGDSAAYFCASSPPLPGLITDTQYFGPGTRLTVL.

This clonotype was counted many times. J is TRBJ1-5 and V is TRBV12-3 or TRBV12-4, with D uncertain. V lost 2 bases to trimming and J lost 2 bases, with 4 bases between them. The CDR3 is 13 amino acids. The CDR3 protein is CASSLSRNQPQHF. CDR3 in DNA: TGTGCCAGCAGTTTATCTCGCAATCAGCCCCAGCATTTT.

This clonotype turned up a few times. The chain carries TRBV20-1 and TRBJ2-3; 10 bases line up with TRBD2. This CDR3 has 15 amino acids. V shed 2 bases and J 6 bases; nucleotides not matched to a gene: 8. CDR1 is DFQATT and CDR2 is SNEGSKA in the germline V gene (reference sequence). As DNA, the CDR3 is TGCAGTGCTAGATCTAGCGGGACTAGCGTGGATACGCAGTATTTT. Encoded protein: CSARSSGTSVDTQYF.

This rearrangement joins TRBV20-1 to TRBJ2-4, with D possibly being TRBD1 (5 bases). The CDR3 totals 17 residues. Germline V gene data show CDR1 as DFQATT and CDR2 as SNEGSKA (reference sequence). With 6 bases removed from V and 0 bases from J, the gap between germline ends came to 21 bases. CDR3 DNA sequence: TGCAGTGCCCCCTTGCTGGGCGGACACCTAGCCAAAAACATTCAGTACTTC. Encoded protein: CSAPLLGGHLAKNIQYF.

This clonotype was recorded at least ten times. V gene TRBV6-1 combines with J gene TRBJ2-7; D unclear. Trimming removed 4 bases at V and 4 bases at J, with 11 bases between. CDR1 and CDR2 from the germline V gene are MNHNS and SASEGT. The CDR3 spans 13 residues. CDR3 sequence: CASSALSKYEQYF. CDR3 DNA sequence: TGTGCCAGCAGTGCTCTCTCCAAATACGAGCAGTACTTC.

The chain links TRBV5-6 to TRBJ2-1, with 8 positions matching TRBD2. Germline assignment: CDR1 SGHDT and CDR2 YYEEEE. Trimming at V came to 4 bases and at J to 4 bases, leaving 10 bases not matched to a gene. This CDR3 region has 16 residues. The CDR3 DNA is TGTGCCAGCAGCCTGGCTAGGACTAGCACTTACAATGAGCAGTTCTTC. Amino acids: CASSLARTSTYNEQFF. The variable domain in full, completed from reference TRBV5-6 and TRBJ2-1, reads DAGVTQSPTHLIKTRGQQVTLRCSPKSGHDTVSWYQQALGQGPQFIFQYYEEEERQRGNFPDRFSGHQFPNYSSELNVNALLLGDSALYLCASSLARTSTYNEQFFGPGTRLTVL.

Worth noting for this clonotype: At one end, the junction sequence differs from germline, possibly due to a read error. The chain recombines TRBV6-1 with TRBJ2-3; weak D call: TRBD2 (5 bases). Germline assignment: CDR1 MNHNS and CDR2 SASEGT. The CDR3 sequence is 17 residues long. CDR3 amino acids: CAISEGFRGSGTDTQYF. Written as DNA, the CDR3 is TGTGCCATCAGTGAAGGGTTTCGGGGATCTGGCACAGATACGCAGTATTTT.

The CDR3 sequence: CASSPGGGTYTEAFF. The CDR3 region has the DNA TGTGCCAGCAGCCCCGGTGGGGGGACCTACACTGAAGCTTTCTTT. The rearrangement joins TRBV7-9 to TRBJ1-1, with D possibly matching TRBD1 (5 bases). The CDR3 runs 15 residues. The germline V and J ends were trimmed by 5 bases and 3 bases, with 16 bases remaining between them. Germline CDR1 is SEHNR and CDR2 is FQNEAQ (reference sequence).

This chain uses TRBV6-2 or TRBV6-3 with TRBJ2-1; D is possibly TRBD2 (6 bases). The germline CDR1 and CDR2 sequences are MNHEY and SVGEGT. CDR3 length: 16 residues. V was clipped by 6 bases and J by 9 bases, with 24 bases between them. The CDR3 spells CASSPPGLALNGEQFF. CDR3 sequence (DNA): TGTGCCAGCAGCCCCCCGGGCCTAGCGTTAAATGGTGAGCAGTTCTTC.

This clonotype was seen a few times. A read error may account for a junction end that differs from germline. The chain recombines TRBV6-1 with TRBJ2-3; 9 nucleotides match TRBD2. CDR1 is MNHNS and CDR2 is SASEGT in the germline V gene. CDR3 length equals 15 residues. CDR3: CASREAGGSTDTQYF. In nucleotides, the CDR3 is TGTGCCAGCAGAGAAGCGGGGGGCAGCACAGATACGCAGTATTTT.

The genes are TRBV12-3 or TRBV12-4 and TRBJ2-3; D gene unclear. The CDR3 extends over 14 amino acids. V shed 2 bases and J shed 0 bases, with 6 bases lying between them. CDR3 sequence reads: CASSLWGSTDTQYF. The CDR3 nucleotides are TGTGCCAGCAGTTTATGGGGTAGCACAGATACGCAGTATTTT.

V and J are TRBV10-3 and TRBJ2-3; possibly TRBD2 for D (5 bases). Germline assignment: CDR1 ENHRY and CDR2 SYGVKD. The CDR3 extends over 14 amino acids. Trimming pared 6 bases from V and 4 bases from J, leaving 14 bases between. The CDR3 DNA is TGTGCCATCAGGGCTAGAGAGGGCTCAGATACGCAGTATTTT. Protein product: CAIRAREGSDTQYF.

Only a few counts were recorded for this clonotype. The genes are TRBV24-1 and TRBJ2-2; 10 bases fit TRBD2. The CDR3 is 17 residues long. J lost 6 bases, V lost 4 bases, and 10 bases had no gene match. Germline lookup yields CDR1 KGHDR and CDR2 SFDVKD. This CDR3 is CATSDQPGLASPGELFF. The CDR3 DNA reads TGTGCCACCAGTGACCAGCCGGGACTAGCGTCCCCCGGGGAGCTGTTTTTT.

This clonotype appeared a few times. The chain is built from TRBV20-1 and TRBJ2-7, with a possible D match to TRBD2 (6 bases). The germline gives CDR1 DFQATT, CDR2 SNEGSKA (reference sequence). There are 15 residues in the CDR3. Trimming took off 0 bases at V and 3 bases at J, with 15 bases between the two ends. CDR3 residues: CSARDLRSSGYEQYF. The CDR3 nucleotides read TGCAGTGCTAGAGATCTCAGGAGTAGCGGCTACGAGCAGTACTTC.

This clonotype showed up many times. CDR3 residues: CASSLSRDRSSNEKLFF. CDR3 in DNA: TGCGCCAGCAGCTTGTCCCGGGACAGGAGTTCTAATGAAAAACTGTTTTTT. This rearrangement joins TRBV5-1 to TRBJ1-4; 8 positions match TRBD1. The V and J ends lost 1 base and 3 bases, in that order; junction bases with no gene match: 8. The CDR3 has 17 amino acids. Germline V gene lookup returns CDR1 SGHRS and CDR2 YFSETQ. The full variable domain, with the rest looked up from reference TRBV5-1 and TRBJ1-4, is KAGVTQTPRYLIKTRGQQVTLSCSPISGHRSVSWYQQTPGQGLQFLFEYFSETQRNKGNFPGRFSGRQFSNSRSEMNVSTLELGDSALYLCASSLSRDRSSNEKLFFGSGTQLSVL.

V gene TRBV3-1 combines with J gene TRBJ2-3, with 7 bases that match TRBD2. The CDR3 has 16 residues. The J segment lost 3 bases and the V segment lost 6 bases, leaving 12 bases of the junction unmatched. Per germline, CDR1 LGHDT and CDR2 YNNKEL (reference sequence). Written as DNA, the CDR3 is TGTGCCAGCAGTGCTTGGGGTAGCGGGCAGACAGATACGCAGTATTTT. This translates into CASSAWGSGQTDTQYF.

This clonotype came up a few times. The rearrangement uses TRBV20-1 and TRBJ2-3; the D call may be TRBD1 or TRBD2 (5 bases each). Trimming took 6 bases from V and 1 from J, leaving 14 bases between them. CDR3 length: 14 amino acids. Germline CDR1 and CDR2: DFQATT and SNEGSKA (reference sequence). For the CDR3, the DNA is TGCAGTGCCCCATTATCGGGGCGCACAGATACGCAGTATTTT. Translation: CSAPLSGRTDTQYF.

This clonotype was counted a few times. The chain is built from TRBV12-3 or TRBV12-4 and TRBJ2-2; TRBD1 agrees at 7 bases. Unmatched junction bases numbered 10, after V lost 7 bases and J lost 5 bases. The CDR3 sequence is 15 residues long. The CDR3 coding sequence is TGTGCCAGCACCCTGGGGGACAGAGGTACCGGGGAGCTGTTTTTT. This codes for CASTLGDRGTGELFF.

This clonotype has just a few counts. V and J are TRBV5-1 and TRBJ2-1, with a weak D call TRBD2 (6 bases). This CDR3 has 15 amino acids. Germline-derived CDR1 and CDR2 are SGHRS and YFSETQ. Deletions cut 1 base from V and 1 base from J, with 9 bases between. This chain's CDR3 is CASSLLAVSYNEQFF. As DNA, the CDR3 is TGCGCCAGCAGCTTGTTAGCGGTGTCCTACAATGAGCAGTTCTTC.

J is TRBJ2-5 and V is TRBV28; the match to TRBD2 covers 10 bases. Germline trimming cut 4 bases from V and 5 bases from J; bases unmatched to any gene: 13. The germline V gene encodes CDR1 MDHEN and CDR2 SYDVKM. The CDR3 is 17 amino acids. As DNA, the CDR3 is TGTGCCAGCAGTTCCTCTAGCGGGAGCTCCAAGGGGGAGACCCAGTACTTC. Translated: CASSSSSGSSKGETQYF.

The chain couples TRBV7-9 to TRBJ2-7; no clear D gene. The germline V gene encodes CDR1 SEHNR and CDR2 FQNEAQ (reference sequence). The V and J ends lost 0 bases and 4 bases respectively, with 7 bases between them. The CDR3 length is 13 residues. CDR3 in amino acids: CASSLAQVYEQYF. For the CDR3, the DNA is TGTGCCAGCAGCTTAGCCCAGGTTTACGAGCAGTACTTC.

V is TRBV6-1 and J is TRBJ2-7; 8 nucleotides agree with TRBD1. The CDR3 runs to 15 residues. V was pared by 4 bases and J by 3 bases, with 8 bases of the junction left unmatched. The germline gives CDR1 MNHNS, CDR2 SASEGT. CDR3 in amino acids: CASSVSGTGRYEQYF. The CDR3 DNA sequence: TGTGCCAGCAGTGTATCCGGGACAGGACGCTACGAGCAGTACTTC.

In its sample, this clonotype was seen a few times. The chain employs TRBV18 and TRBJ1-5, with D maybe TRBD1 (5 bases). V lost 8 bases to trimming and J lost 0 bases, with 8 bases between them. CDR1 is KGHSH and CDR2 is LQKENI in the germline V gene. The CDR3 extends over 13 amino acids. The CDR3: CASAGHSNQPQHF. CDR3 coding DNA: TGTGCCAGCGCGGGGCATAGCAATCAGCCCCAGCATTTT.

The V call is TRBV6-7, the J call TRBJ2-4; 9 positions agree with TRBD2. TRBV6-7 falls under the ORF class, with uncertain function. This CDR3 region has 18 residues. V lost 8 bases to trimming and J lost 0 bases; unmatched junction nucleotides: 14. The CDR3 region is CASCVGSGGGLAKNIQYF. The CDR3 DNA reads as TGTGCCAGCTGTGTGGGTAGCGGGGGCGGTCTAGCCAAAAACATTCAGTACTTC.

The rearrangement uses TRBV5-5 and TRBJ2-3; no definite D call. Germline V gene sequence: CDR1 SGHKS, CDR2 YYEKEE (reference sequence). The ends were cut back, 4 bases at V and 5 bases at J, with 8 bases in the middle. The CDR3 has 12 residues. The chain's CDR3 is CASSHFGDTQYF. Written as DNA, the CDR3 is TGTGCCAGCAGCCACTTTGGAGATACGCAGTATTTT.

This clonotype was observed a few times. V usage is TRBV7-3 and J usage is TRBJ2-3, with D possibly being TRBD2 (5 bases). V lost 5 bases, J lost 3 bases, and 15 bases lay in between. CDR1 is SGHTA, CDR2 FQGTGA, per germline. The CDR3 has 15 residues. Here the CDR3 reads CASSEDGRVTDTQYF. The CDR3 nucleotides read TGTGCCAGCAGCGAGGATGGGAGAGTTACAGATACGCAGTATTTT.

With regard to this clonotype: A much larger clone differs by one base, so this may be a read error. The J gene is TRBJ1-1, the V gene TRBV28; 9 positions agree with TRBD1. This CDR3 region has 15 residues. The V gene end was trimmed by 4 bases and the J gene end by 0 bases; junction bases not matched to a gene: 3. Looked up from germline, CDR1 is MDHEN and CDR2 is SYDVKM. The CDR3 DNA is TGTGCCAGCAGTTGGGGGACAGGGCTGAACACTGAAGCTTTCTTT. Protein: CASSWGTGLNTEAFF.